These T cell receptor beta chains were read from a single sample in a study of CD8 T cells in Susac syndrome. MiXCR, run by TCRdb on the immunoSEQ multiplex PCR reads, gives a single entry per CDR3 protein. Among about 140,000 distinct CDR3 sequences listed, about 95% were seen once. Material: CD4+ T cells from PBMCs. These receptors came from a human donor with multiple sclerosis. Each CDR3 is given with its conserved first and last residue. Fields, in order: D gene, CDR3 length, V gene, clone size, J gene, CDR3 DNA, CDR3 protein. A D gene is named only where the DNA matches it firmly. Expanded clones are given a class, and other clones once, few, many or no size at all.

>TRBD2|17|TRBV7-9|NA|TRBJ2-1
TGTGCCAGCAGCTCCCAAAAAGGACTAGCGGGAGTCAATGAGCAGTTCTTC
CASSSQKGLAGVNEQFF
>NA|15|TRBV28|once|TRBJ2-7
TGTGCCAGCAGTCACCCGGCAGGGAGATACTACGAGCAGTACTTC
CASSHPAGRYYEQYF
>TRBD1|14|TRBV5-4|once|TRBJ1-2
TGTGCCAGCAGCTTCCCGGGACAGGGTTATGGCTACACCTTC
CASSFPGQGYGYTF
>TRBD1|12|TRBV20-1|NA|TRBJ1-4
TGCAGTGCCAGGGGGCCTAATGAAAAACTGTTTTTT
CSARGPNEKLFF
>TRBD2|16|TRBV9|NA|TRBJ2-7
TGTGCCAGCAGCGTACGGGGTAGCGGGAGCTCCTACGAGCAGTACTTC
CASSVRGSGSSYEQYF
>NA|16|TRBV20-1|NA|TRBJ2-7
TGCAGTGCTAGAGGAAATACCTGGGGCATAGGGTACGAGCAGTACTTC
CSARGNTWGIGYEQYF
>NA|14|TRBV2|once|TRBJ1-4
TGTGCCAGCATTCAGGACAATACTAATGAAAAACTGTTTTTT
CASIQDNTNEKLFF
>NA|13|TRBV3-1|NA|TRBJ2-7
TGTGCCAGCAGCCGTACAGGGGAGGGCGAGCAGTACTTC
CASSRTGEGEQYF
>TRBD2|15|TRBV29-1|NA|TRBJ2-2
TGCAGCGTTGGAGGACTAGCGGGAGGGGCCGGGGAGCTGTTTTTT
CSVGGLAGGAGELFF
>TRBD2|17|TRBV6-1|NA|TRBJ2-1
TGTGCCAGCAGGGAGACTAGCGGGATTGTTGTCGGCAATGAGCAGTTCTTC
CASRETSGIVVGNEQFF
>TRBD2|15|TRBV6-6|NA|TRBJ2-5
TGTGCCAGCAGCCCTCGGAAGCGGGAGGGAGAGACCCAGTACTTC
CASSPRKREGETQYF
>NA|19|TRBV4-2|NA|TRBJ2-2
TGTGCCAGCAGCCAAGAGGAGGCTGGGGGGACAGCGAACACCGGGGAGCTGTTTTTT
CASSQEEAGGTANTGELFF
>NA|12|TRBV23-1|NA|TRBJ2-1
TGCGCCAGCAGCCGAGCTAGCGTTGAGCAGTTCTTC
CASSRASVEQFF
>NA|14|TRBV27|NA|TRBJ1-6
TGTGCCAGCAGTGGACAGAGCTCCAATTCACCCCTCCACTTT
CASSGQSSNSPLHF
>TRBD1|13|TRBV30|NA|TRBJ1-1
TGTGCCTGGAGTCGACAGGGGCGCACTGAAGCTTTCTTT
CAWSRQGRTEAFF
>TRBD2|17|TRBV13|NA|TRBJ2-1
TGTGCCAGCAGCGTTCGGACTAGCGGGAACCCCCACAATGAGCAGTTCTTC
CASSVRTSGNPHNEQFF
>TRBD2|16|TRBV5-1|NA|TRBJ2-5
TGCGCCAGCAGCTTGTTGGGCGGGAGAGCCGGGGAGACCCAGTACTTC
CASSLLGGRAGETQYF
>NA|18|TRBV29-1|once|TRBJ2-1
TGCAGCGGCACCACCAGCGGAGCCCGCAAAAATTCCTACAATGAGCAGTTCTTC
CSGTTSGARKNSYNEQFF
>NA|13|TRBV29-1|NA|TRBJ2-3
TGCAGCGCCCCTTGGGGGGACCCAGATACGCAGTATTTT
CSAPWGDPDTQYF
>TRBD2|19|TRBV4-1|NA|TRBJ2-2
TGCGCCAGCAGCCAAGATCTCGGGAAAGCGGGAGGGAACACCGGGGAGCTGTTTTTT
CASSQDLGKAGGNTGELFF
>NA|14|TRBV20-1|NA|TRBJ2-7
TGCAGTGCTAATAAGGGGACCGCGCTCCACGAGCAGTACTTC
CSANKGTALHEQYF
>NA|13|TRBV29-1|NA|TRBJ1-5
TGCAGCGTAGATTGGGGTGGCGGGCAGCCCCAGCATTTT
CSVDWGGGQPQHF
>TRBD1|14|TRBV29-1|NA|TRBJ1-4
TGCAGCGTTCGAGCGGGGGACAGTAATGAAAAACTGTTTTTT
CSVRAGDSNEKLFF
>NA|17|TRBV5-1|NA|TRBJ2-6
TGCGCCAGCAGTCCCCTCGAGGGTTCGGCCGGGGCCAACGTCCTGACTTTC
CASSPLEGSAGANVLTF
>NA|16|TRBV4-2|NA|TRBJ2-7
TGTGCCAGCAGCCAAGTCGGGGCTAGAGTGAGCTACGAGCAGTACTTC
CASSQVGARVSYEQYF
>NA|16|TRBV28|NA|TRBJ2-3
TGTGCCAGCAGTTTATCGGGCCCCCGTGGCACAGATACGCAGTATTTT
CASSLSGPRGTDTQYF
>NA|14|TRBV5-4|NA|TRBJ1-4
TGTGCCAGCAGCTTAGGAGGGCAGTCTGAAAAACTGTTTTTT
CASSLGGQSEKLFF
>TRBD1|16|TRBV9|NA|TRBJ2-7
TGTGCCAGCAGCGCGGGACAGGGGGCCGTCTCCTACGAGCAGTACTTC
CASSAGQGAVSYEQYF
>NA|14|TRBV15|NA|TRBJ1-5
TGTGCCACCAGCAGAGGAGGGCCCAATCAGCCCCAGCATTTT
CATSRGGPNQPQHF
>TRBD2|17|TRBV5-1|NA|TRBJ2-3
TGCGCCAGCAGCTTGGAGGCACTAGCGGGGGGGCAAAATACGCAGTATTTT
CASSLEALAGGQNTQYF